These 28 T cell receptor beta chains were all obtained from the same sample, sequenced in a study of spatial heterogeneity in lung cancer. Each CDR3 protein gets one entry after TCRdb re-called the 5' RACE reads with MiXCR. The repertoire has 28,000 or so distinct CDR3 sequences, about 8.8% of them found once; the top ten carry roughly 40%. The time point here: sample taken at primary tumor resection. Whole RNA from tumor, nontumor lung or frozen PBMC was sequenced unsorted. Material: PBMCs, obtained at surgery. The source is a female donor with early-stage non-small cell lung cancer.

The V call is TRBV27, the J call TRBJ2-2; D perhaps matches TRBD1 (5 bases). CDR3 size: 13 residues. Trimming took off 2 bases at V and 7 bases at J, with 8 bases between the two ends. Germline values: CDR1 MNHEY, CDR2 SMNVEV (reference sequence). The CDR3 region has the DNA TGTGCCAGCAGTTTAGTAGGGGTCGGGGAGCTGTTTTTT. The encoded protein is CASSLVGVGELFF.

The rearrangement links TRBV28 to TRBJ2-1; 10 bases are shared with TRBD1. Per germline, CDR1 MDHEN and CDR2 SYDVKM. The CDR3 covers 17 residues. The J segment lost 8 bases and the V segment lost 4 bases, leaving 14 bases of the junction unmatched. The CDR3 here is CASSYQTGGDSLDEQFF. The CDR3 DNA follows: TGTGCCAGCAGTTATCAGACAGGGGGCGATAGTTTGGATGAGCAGTTCTTC.

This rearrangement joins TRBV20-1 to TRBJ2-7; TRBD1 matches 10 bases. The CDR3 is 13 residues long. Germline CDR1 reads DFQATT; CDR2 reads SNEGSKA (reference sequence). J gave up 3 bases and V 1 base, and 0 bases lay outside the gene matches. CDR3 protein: CSARGDRGYEQYV. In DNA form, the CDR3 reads TGCAGTGCTAGAGGGGACAGGGGCTACGAGCAGTACGTC.

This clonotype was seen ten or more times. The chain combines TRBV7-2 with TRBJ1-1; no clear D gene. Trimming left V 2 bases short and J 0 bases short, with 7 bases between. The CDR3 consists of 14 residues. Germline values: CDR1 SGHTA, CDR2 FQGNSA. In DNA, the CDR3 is TGTGCCAGCAGCTTAAACCGGTTGAACACTGAAGCTTTCTTT. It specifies CASSLNRLNTEAFF.

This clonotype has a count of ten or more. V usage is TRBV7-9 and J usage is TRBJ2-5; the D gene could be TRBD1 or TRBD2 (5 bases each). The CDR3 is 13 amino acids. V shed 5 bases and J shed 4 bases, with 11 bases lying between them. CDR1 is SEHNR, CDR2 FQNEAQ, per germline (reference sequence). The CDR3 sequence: CASSRGTGETQYF. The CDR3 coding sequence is TGTGCCAGCAGCCGTGGGACGGGAGAGACCCAGTACTTC.

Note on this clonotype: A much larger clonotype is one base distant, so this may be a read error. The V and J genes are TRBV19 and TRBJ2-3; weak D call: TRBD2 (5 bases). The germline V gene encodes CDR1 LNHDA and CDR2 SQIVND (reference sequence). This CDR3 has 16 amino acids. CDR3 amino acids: CASSMSPGYSTVTQYF. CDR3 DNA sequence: TGTGCCAGTAGTATGTCTCCGGGATATAGCACAGTTACGCAGTATTTT. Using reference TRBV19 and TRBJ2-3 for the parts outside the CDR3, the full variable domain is DGGITQSPKYLFRKEGQNVTLSCEQNLNHDAMYWYRQDPGQGLRLIYYSQIVNDFQKGDIAEGYSVSREKKESFPLTVTSAQKNPTAFYLCASSMSPGYSTVTQYFGPGTRLTVL.

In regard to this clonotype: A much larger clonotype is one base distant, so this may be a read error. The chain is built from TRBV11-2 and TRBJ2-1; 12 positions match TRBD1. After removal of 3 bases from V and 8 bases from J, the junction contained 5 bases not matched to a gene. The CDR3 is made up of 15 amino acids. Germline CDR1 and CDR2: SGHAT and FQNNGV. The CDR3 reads CASSFPGTGGYEQFF. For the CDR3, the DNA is TGTGCCAGCAGCTTTCCAGGGACAGGGGGCTATGAGCAGTTCTTC.

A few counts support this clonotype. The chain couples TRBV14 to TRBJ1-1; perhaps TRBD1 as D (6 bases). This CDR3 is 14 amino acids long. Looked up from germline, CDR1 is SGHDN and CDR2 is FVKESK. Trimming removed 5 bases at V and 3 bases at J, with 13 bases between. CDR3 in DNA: TGTGCCAGCAGCTGGTTAAAGGGGGACACTGAAGCTTTCTTT. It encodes CASSWLKGDTEAFF.

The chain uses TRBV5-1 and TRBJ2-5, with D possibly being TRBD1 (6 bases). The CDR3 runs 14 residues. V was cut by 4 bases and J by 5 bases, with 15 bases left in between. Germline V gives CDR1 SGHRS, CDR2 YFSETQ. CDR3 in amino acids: CASSVSGTRETQYF. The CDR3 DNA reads TGCGCCAGCAGCGTCTCCGGGACAAGGGAGACCCAGTACTTC.

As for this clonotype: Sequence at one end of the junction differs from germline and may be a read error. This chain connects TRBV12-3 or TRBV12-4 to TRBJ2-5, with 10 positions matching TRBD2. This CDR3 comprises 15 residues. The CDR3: CASRLAGGSSETQYF. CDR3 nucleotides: TGTGCCAGCAGGTTAGCGGGAGGTTCATCAGAGACCCAGTACTTC.

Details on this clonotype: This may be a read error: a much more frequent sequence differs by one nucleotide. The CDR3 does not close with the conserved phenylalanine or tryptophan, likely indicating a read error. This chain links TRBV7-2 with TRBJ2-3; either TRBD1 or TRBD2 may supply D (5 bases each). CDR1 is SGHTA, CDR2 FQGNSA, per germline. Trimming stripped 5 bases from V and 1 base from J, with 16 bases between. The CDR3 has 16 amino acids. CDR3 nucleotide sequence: TGTGCCAGCAGCCTAGGGACGAGGGCCGGCACAGATACGCAGTATTCT. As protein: CASSLGTRAGTDTQYS.

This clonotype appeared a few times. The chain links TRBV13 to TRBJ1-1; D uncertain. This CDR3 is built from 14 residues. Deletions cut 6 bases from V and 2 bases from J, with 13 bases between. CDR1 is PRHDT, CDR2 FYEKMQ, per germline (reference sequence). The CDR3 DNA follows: TGTGCCAGCAGAAGAGCTGGGGTAAACACTGAAGCTTTCTTT. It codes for CASRRAGVNTEAFF.

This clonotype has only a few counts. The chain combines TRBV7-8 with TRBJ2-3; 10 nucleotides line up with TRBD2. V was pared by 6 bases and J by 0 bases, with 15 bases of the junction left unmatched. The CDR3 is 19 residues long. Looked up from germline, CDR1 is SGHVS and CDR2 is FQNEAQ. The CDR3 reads CASRGFRAGGRFSTDTQYF. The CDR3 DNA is TGTGCCAGCAGAGGGTTCAGAGCGGGAGGGCGCTTTAGCACAGATACGCAGTATTTT.

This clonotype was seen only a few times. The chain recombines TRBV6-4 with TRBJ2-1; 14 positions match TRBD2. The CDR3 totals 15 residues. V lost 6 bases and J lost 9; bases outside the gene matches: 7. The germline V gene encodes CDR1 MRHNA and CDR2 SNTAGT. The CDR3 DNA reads TGTGCCAGCAGACGACTAGCGGGAGGGTACGGTGAGCAGTTCTTC. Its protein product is CASRRLAGGYGEQFF.

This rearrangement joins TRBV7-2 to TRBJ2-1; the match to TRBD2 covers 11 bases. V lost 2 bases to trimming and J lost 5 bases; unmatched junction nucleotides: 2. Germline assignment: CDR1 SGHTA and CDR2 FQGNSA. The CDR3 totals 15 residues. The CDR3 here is CASSLQLAGDNEQFF. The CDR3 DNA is TGTGCCAGCAGCTTACAACTAGCGGGGGACAATGAGCAGTTCTTC.

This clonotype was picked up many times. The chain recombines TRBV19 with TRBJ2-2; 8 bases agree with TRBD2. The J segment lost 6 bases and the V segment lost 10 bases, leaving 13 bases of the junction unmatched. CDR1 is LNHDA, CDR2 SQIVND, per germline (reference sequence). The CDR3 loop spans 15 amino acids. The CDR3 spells CATQIGGRRAGELFF. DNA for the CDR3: TGTGCCACCCAAATCGGCGGGAGGAGAGCCGGGGAGCTGTTTTTT.

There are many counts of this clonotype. The CDR3 reads CASSYDRGPTYEQYF. In DNA form, the CDR3 reads TGTGCCAGCAGCTACGACAGGGGGCCCACCTACGAGCAGTACTTC. The chain combines TRBV5-5 with TRBJ2-7, with 10 bases lining up with TRBD1. CDR3 length: 15 amino acids. Trimming at V came to 3 bases and at J to 2 bases, leaving 5 bases not matched to a gene. In germline, CDR1 is SGHKS, CDR2 YYEKEE (reference sequence). The full variable domain, rest sourced from reference TRBV5-5 and TRBJ2-7, is DAGVTQSPTHLIKTRGQQVTLRCSPISGHKSVSWYQQVLGQGPQFIFQYYEKEERGRGNFPDRFSARQFPNYSSELNVNALLLGDSALYLCASSYDRGPTYEQYFGPGTRLTVT.

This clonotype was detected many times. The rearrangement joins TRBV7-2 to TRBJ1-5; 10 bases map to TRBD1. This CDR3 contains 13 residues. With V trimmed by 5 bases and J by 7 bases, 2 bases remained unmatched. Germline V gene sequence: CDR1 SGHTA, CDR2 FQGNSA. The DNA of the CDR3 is TGTGCCAGCAGCCCGGACAGGGGGCAGCCCCAGCATTTT. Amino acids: CASSPDRGQPQHF.

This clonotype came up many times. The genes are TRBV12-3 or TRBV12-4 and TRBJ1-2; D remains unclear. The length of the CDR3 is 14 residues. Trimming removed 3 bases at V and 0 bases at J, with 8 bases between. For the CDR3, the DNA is TGTGCCAGCAGTTTGGGGAAGACTAACTATGGCTACACCTTC. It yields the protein CASSLGKTNYGYTF.

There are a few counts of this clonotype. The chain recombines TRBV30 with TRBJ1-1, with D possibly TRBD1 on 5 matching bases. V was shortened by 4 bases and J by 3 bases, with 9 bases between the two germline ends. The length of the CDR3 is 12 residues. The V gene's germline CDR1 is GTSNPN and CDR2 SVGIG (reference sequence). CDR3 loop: CAWNWGYTEAFF. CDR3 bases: TGTGCCTGGAACTGGGGGTACACTGAAGCTTTCTTT.

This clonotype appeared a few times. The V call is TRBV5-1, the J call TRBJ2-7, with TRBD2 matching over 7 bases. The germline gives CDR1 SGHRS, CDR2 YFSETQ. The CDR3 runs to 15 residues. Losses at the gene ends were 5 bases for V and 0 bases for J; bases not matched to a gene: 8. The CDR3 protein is CASRPGLDRSYEQYF. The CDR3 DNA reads TGCGCCAGCAGGCCTGGACTAGATCGCTCCTACGAGCAGTACTTC.

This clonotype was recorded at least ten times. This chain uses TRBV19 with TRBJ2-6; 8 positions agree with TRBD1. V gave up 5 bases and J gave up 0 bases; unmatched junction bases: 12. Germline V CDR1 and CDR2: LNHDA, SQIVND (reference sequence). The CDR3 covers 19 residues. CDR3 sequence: CASSPGTGSLPSGANVLTF. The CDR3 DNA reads TGTGCCAGTAGTCCCGGGACAGGTTCTCTACCCTCTGGGGCCAACGTCCTGACTTTC.

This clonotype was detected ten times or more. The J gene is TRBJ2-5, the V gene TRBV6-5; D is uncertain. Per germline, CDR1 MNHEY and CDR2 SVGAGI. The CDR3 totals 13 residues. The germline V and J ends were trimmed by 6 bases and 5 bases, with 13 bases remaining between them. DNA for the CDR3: TGTGCCAGCAGACAATGGGATTGGGAGACCCAGTACTTC. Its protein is CASRQWDWETQYF.

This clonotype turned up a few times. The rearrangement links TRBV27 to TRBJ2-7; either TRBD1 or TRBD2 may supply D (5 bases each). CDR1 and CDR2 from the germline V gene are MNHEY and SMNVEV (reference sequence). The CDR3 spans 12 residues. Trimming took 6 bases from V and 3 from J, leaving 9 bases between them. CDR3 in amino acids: CASRGRRYEQYF. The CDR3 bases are TGTGCCAGCAGGGGACGGCGCTACGAGCAGTACTTC.

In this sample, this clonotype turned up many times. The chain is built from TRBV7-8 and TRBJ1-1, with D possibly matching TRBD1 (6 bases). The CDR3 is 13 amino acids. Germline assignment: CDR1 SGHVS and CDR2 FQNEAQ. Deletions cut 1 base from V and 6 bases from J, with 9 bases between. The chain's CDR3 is CASSLGGRPEAFF. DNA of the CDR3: TGTGCCAGCAGCTTAGGGGGGCGGCCTGAAGCTTTCTTT.

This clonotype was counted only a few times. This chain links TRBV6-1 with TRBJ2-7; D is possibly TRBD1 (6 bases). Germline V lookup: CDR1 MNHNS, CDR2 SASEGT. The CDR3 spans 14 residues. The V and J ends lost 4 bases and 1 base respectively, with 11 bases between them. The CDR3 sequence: CASSVTGQSYEQYV. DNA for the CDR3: TGTGCCAGCAGTGTCACAGGACAGTCCTACGAGCAGTACGTC.

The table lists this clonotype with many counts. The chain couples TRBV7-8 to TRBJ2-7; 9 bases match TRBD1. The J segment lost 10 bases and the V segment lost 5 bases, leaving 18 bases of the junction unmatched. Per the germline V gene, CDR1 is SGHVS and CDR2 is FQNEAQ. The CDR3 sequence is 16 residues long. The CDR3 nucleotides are TGTGCCAGCAGCATAAGAGCCGGGACAGGGATCGGGGTTCAGTACTTC. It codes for CASSIRAGTGIGVQYF. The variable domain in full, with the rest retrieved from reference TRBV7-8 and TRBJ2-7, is GAGVSQSPRYKVAKRGQDVALRCDPISGHVSLFWYQQALGQGPEFLTYFQNEAQLDKSGLPSDRFFAERPEGSVSTLKIQRTQQEDSAVYLCASSIRAGTGIGVQYFGPGTRLTVT.

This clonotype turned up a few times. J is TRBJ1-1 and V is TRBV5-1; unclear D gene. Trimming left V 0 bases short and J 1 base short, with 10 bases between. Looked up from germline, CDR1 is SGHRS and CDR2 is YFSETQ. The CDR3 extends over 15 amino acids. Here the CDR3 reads CASSLDRGRNTEAFF. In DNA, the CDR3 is TGCGCCAGCAGCTTGGATCGGGGTAGGAACACTGAAGCTTTCTTT.